Listed here are 18 T cell receptor beta chains from one sample, sequenced in a study of T cells in Graves' hyperthyroidism and ophthalmopathy. What was amplified from RNA transcripts were TCR beta CDR3 regions. TCR CDR3 regions were first amplified by RT-PCR with HTBI primers. One entry per CDR3 protein results from TCRdb running MiXCR on the multiplex PCR reads. The sample includes roughly 250,000 distinct CDR3 sequences, more than 12% of them seen just once. Source material: blood. Receptor source: a woman in her thirties or forties with Graves' hyperthyroidism that later progressed to Graves' ophthalmopathy.

This clonotype was observed at least ten times. The CDR3 loop reads CASGYRRSEGYTF. CDR3 DNA sequence: TGTGCCAGCGGGTACAGGAGGTCGGAAGGCTACACCTTC. V and J are TRBV6-1 and TRBJ1-2; the D gene is possibly TRBD1 (5 bases). This CDR3 is built from 13 residues. In germline, CDR1 is MNHNS, CDR2 SASEGT. Trimming shortened V by 8 bases and J by 8 bases, and 18 bases separated the two germline ends.

This clonotype was detected only a few times. The gene calls are TRBV6-1 and TRBJ2-2; 11 positions match TRBD2. Per germline, CDR1 MNHNS and CDR2 SASEGT. The CDR3 runs to 15 residues. J gave up 3 bases and V 5 bases, and 2 bases lay outside the gene matches. CDR3 sequence: CASSTLAGDTGELFF. CDR3 DNA: TGTGCCAGCAGTACACTAGCGGGGGACACCGGGGAGCTGTTTTTT.

This clonotype has ten or more counts. The gene calls are TRBV15 and TRBJ2-3; TRBD2 matches at 8 bases. Germline CDR1 reads LNHNV; CDR2 reads YYDKDF (reference sequence). This CDR3 is 16 amino acids long. V lost 0 bases, J lost 2 bases, and 4 bases stayed unmatched. CDR3 amino acids: CATSRDAGGSTDTQYF. The CDR3 DNA is TGTGCCACCAGCAGAGATGCGGGAGGTTCCACAGATACGCAGTATTTT.

As for this clonotype: A read error may be the cause here, since a much bigger clone is one base away. The CDR3 protein is CATRTGDGRKEQFF. CDR3 nucleotide sequence: TGTGCCACCAGGACAGGGGATGGTAGGAAGGAGCAGTTCTTC. J is TRBJ2-1 and V is TRBV15, with 8 bases fitting TRBD1. This CDR3 region has 14 residues. V trimming: 6 bases; J trimming: 10 bases; junction bases outside the gene matches: 11. The V gene's germline CDR1 is LNHNV and CDR2 YYDKDF (reference sequence). The complete variable domain, with remaining parts taken from reference TRBV15 and TRBJ2-1, reads DAMVIQNPRYQVTQFGKPVTLSCSQTLNHNVMYWYQQKSSQAPKLLFHYYDKDFNNEADTPDNFQSRRPNTSFCFLDIRSPGLGDTAMYLCATRTGDGRKEQFFGPGTRLTVL.

About this clonotype itself: One junction end does not reproduce the germline sequence, and a read error may be involved. The CDR3 spells CVSSLGGGGAGGPFSSYNEQFF. CDR3 DNA: TGTGTCAGCAGCTTAGGAGGTGGTGGGGCGGGAGGCCCATTTAGCTCCTACAATGAGCAGTTCTTC. The gene calls are TRBV7-2 and TRBJ2-1, with 8 bases fitting TRBD2. Germline V gene data show CDR1 as SGHTA and CDR2 as FQGNSA. CDR3 length: 22 residues.

This clonotype was recorded many times. This rearrangement joins TRBV28 to TRBJ2-2; 7 nucleotides agree with TRBD2. The trim removed 7 bases at V and 4 bases at J, leaving 12 bases unmatched. Germline lookup yields CDR1 MDHEN and CDR2 SYDVKM. This CDR3 region has 16 residues. CDR3 nucleotides: TGTGCCAGCACACTAAGCGGGGCGGCGTCCACCGGGGAGCTGTTTTTT. It codes for CASTLSGAASTGELFF.

This rearrangement joins TRBV19 to TRBJ1-4, with a tentative D call TRBD1 (6 bases). The ends were cut back, 5 bases at V and 6 bases at J, with 19 bases in the middle. This CDR3 has 16 residues. Germline V gene data show CDR1 as LNHDA and CDR2 as SQIVND (reference sequence). This CDR3 is CASSPFSGGWYEKLFF. The DNA of the CDR3 is TGTGCCAGTAGTCCCTTTTCGGGGGGCTGGTATGAAAAACTGTTTTTT.

This clonotype has at least ten counts. The chain combines TRBV2 with TRBJ1-1; 8 nucleotides match TRBD1. Germline V CDR1 and CDR2: SNHLY, FYNNEI. The CDR3 length is 13 residues. The V gene end was trimmed by 6 bases and the J gene end by 13 bases; junction bases not matched to a gene: 13. The CDR3 DNA reads as TGTGCCAGCAGCGACCAGGGGGCCCCGGGGGTTTTCTTT. Translating it yields CASSDQGAPGVFF.

In this sample, this clonotype turned up many times. This chain links TRBV2 with TRBJ2-2; D may be TRBD1 (6 bases). CDR1 is SNHLY, CDR2 FYNNEI, per germline. This CDR3 has 17 residues. Trimming took off 0 bases at V and 3 bases at J, with 14 bases between the two ends. CDR3 in amino acids: CASSEAPPGVYTGELFF. CDR3 nucleotides: TGTGCCAGCAGTGAAGCGCCGCCAGGGGTATACACCGGGGAGCTGTTTTTT.

V and J are TRBV5-1 and TRBJ1-1, with D possibly TRBD1 on 5 matching bases. CDR3 length equals 16 residues. Deletions cut 1 base from V and 0 bases from J, with 13 bases between. Germline V gene lookup returns CDR1 SGHRS and CDR2 YFSETQ. Here the CDR3 reads CASSLKVGGMNTEAFF. The CDR3 nucleotides read TGCGCCAGCAGCTTGAAGGTGGGGGGTATGAACACTGAAGCTTTCTTT.

In this sample, this clonotype turned up many times. The genes are TRBV20-1 and TRBJ2-6, with 10 bases fitting TRBD1. CDR1 is DFQATT, CDR2 SNEGSKA, per germline (reference sequence). CDR3 length: 18 amino acids. V shed 5 bases and J 0 bases; nucleotides not matched to a gene: 10. CDR3 in amino acids: CSAAPGTGAFSGANVLTF. DNA of the CDR3: TGCAGTGCTGCCCCCGGGACAGGGGCCTTCTCTGGGGCCAACGTCCTGACTTTC.

The gene calls are TRBV6-5 and TRBJ2-1; D is undetermined. V lost 4 bases and J 9 bases, leaving 13 bases between the germline ends. The CDR3 has 13 residues. The germline gives CDR1 MNHEY, CDR2 SVGAGI. The CDR3 DNA reads TGTGCCAGCAGTTTCGGAGAGAATCTTGAGCAGTTCTTC. Translated, it gives CASSFGENLEQFF.

This clonotype was detected many times. This chain connects TRBV7-9 to TRBJ2-7; D is undetermined. This CDR3 has 15 amino acids. V was cut by 1 base and J by 5 bases, with 15 bases left in between. Germline loops: CDR1 SEHNR, CDR2 FQNEAQ (reference sequence). The CDR3 coding sequence is TGTGCCAGCAGCTTAGATGTTCGACCCCTGGACGAGCAGTACTTC. Residues: CASSLDVRPLDEQYF.

As DNA, the CDR3 is TGTGCCAGCAGCCGTGACAGGGGACCAAGCTCTGGAAACACCATATATTTT. It codes for CASSRDRGPSSGNTIYF. This chain joins TRBV3-1 and TRBJ1-3; 8 nucleotides agree with TRBD1. CDR1 and CDR2 (germline): LGHDT, YNNKEL (reference sequence). The trim removed 4 bases at V and 0 bases at J, leaving 8 bases unmatched. The CDR3 extends over 17 amino acids.

This clonotype was seen at least ten times. This chain uses TRBV3-1 with TRBJ1-1; TRBD1 might be the D (5 bases). The V gene's germline CDR1 is LGHDT and CDR2 YNNKEL (reference sequence). The CDR3 spans 11 residues. Trimming left V 10 bases short and J 4 bases short, with 10 bases between. The CDR3 coding sequence is TGTGCCACTCGGGGGAGCACTGAAGCTTTCTTT. It encodes CATRGSTEAFF.

Many counts were recorded for this clonotype. This sequence joins TRBV2 and TRBJ1-2; D is unresolved. V was shortened by 8 bases and J by 8 bases, with 15 bases between the two germline ends. Germline CDR1 is SNHLY and CDR2 is FYNNEI. The CDR3 contains 12 residues. The CDR3 sequence is CASGKGLGGYTF. The CDR3 DNA reads TGTGCCAGCGGCAAGGGTCTCGGCGGCTACACCTTC.

This clonotype was seen ten or more times. The V call is TRBV30, the J call TRBJ2-2; 12 bases are shared with TRBD2. CDR1 and CDR2 from the germline V gene are GTSNPN and SVGIG (reference sequence). The CDR3 loop spans 17 amino acids. V was clipped by 7 bases and J by 6 bases; unmatched bases: 15. This chain's CDR3 is CASPPSLAGGPSGELFF. The CDR3 DNA reads as TGTGCCTCCCCCCCCTCGCTAGCGGGAGGGCCGTCCGGGGAGCTGTTTTTT.

This clonotype has ten or more counts. The rearrangement links TRBV11-1 to TRBJ2-5, with a weak D call TRBD1 (6 bases). Germline values: CDR1 SGHAT, CDR2 FQDESV (reference sequence). V lost 5 bases and J lost 2, with 21 bases in between. CDR3 length: 17 amino acids. CDR3 loop: CASSPGTTNLQQETQYF. In DNA form, the CDR3 reads TGTGCCAGCAGCCCCGGGACAACCAATTTACAGCAAGAGACCCAGTACTTC.